This TCR beta chain stems from a study of brain T cells in children with intractable seizures. Time point indicated: blood from clinic visit 5 months post-surgery; TSC patient then seizure free. TCRdb's copy holds only in-frame clones and misses some; the assay was immunoSEQ multiplex PCR. The sample lists about 350,000 clones, 93% occurring once. This receptor was obtained from a boy under three years old with tuberous sclerosis and intractable seizures. Sequences were derived from peripheral blood, sampled approximately 5 months after surgery.

CDR3 sequence (DNA): TGTGCCAGCAGCTTAACCCCCCTAACGACCTACAATGAGCAGTTCTTC. Protein: CASSLTPLTTYNEQFF. This chain uses TRBV7-3 with TRBJ2-1; the D is unclear. CDR1 and CDR2 (germline): SGHTA, FQGTGA. V gave up 0 bases and J gave up 2 bases, with 11 bases separating them. The CDR3 is 16 residues long.